The rows below give T cell receptor beta chains drawn from one sample of a study of regulatory T cells in long-lasting Graves disease. Each CDR3 protein is one row after TCRdb ran MiXCR on the multiplex PCR reads. The sample carries more than 400,000 distinct CDR3 sequences, 16% recorded once. These data were likewise used in another study, on T cells in Graves' hyperthyroidism and ophthalmopathy.

Sequences were derived from peripheral blood mononuclear cells (PBMCs), sampled at new diagnosis, from a patient treated with antithyroid drugs. Receptors were obtained from a woman in her twenties or thirties with Graves disease. Each CDR3 is given with its conserved first and last residue. The order of the fields is V gene, J gene, CDR3 length, D gene, clone size, CDR3 DNA, CDR3 protein. A D gene is named only where the DNA matches it firmly. Rows give clone size only sometimes, using once, few, many, or a class for an expanded clone.

>TRBV18|TRBJ1-1|14|-|many
TGTGCCAGCTCCCCCGGCAGGGTTGACACTGAAGCTTTCTTT
CASSPGRVDTEAFF
>TRBV19|TRBJ2-7|15|TRBD1|many
TGTGCCAGTAGTTCGCCGGGACAGGCCTCCTACGAGCAGTACTTC
CASSSPGQASYEQYF
>TRBV20-1|TRBJ2-5|13|-|-
TGCAGTGCCTCAGGACTTAATCAAGAGACCCAGTACTTC
CSASGLNQETQYF
>TRBV7-8|TRBJ2-4|14|-|many
TGTGCCAGCAGCCAAACCGTCCAGACTACGACACAGTACTTC
CASSQTVQTTTQYF
>TRBV19|TRBJ1-2|13|TRBD1|-
TGTGCCAGTAGCGTACAGGGGGCCGATGGCTACACCTTC
CASSVQGADGYTF
>TRBV7-9|TRBJ1-2|13|-|-
TGTGCCAGCTCTTTTAAAGAAGGGGATGGCTACACCTTC
CASSFKEGDGYTF
>TRBV4-1|TRBJ2-5|17|-|-
TGCGCCAGCAGCCAAGCGAGCCGTTCGTCGTACCAAGAGACCCAGTACTTC
CASSQASRSSYQETQYF
>TRBV18|TRBJ2-5|15|-|-
TGTGCCAGCTCACCACCGAACAAGTACCAAGAGACCCAGTACTTC
CASSPPNKYQETQYF
>TRBV28|TRBJ2-7|14|TRBD1|many
TGTGCCAGCAGCCTAGAAGGGACAGCCTACGAGCAGTACTTC
CASSLEGTAYEQYF
>TRBV11-2|TRBJ1-2|14|-|-
TGTGCCAGCAGCCAAGATGGGGAAATCGGTGGCTACACCTTC
CASSQDGEIGGYTF
>TRBV28|TRBJ2-3|16|TRBD2|many
TGTGCCAGCAGTTTAAGGGCTAGCGGGAGCGCAGATACGCAGTATTTT
CASSLRASGSADTQYF
>TRBV12-3/TRBV12-4|TRBJ1-5|17|-|many
TGTGCCAGCAGTACAAACAGGGACTCTCCTAGGAATCAGCCCCAGCATTTT
CASSTNRDSPRNQPQHF
>TRBV5-1|TRBJ1-1|12|-|many
TGCGCCAGCAGCGTACGCGGCACTGAAGCTTTCTTT
CASSVRGTEAFF
>TRBV4-3|TRBJ2-5|18|-|-
TGCGCCAGCAGCCAAGAAAGGCGCGTCAGGACTGTACAAGAGACCCAGTACTTC
CASSQERRVRTVQETQYF
>TRBV18|TRBJ1-2|16|-|many
TGTGCCAGCTCACCAAAAAGATCGACAGGAGTCTATGGCTACACCTTC
CASSPKRSTGVYGYTF
>TRBV20-1|TRBJ2-1|17|-|-
TGCAGTGCTAGAGAAGGGCCTCGCAGGCTCACCTACAATGAGCAGTTCTTC
CSAREGPRRLTYNEQFF
>TRBV11-2|TRBJ1-6|20|TRBD1|few
TGTGCCAGCAGCCCCCTGATGTTAGCGACAGGGGGCTGGGGTTGGTCACCCCTCCACTTT
CASSPLMLATGGWGWSPLHF
>TRBV5-8|TRBJ2-3|14|-|-
TGTGCCAGCAGCTTGGCAACGTTAACGGATACGCAGTATTTT
CASSLATLTDTQYF
>TRBV30|TRBJ1-1|16|-|many
TGTGCCTGGGGCCCGGGGGAAGCCATGGTGAACACTGAAGCTTTCTTT
CAWGPGEAMVNTEAFF
>TRBV11-2|TRBJ2-7|16|TRBD2|many
TGTGCCAGCAAAGTTCTTTGGGCTAGCGGGAGGGCCGAGCAGTACTTC
CASKVLWASGRAEQYF
>TRBV10-3|TRBJ2-7|14|TRBD2|-
TGTGCCATCGGGACTAGCTTGGATTCCTACGAGCAGTACTTC
CAIGTSLDSYEQYF
>TRBV28|TRBJ2-7|14|-|many
TGTGCCAGCAGTTTCTATTTACCGGGAGTTGAGCAGTACTTC
CASSFYLPGVEQYF
>TRBV5-5|TRBJ2-6|18|TRBD1|-
TGCGCCAGCAGCTTGGGGGACAGATTCAGCTCTGGGGCCAACGTCCTGACTTTC
CASSLGDRFSSGANVLTF
>TRBV20-1|TRBJ1-1|15|-|few
TGCAGTGCTAGAGCCGGGTCAGGGGAGAACACTGAAGCTTTCTTT
CSARAGSGENTEAFF
>TRBV30|TRBJ2-1|13|TRBD2|-
TGTGCCTGGAGGCTAGCGGGGTACAATGAGCAGTTCTTC
CAWRLAGYNEQFF
>TRBV6-1|TRBJ1-1|15|-|-
TGTGCCAGCAGTGAATTACTCCTCATGGACACTGAAGCTTCCTTT
CASSELLLMDTEASF
>TRBV2|TRBJ2-7|11|TRBD2|many
TGTGCCAGCAGTGACCCGGGACTACACACCTTC
CASSDPGLHTF
>TRBV6-1|TRBJ2-7|16|TRBD1|few
TGTGCCGCTGGATATATTCCGGGACAGTGGCCCTACGAGCAGTACTTC
CAAGYIPGQWPYEQYF
>TRBV18|TRBJ2-7|15|TRBD2|-
TGTGCCAGCTCACCTACCGGGACTAGCGGGGGAGAGCAGTACTTC
CASSPTGTSGGEQYF
>TRBV5-4|TRBJ2-1|16|TRBD2|-
TGTGCCAGCAGCTTAGTCGGACTAGCGTCATTTTATGAGCAGTTCTTC
CASSLVGLASFYEQFF
>TRBV5-6|TRBJ2-1|15|-|-
TGTGCCAGCAGCTTGCCGCTCGGGACCGCCAATGAGCAGTTCTTC
CASSLPLGTANEQFF
>TRBV24-1|TRBJ1-5|15|-|-
TGTGCCACCAGTGATCCGGACGGGGGCGATCAGCCCCAGCATTTT
CATSDPDGGDQPQHF
>TRBV30|TRBJ2-5|15|TRBD2|many
TGTGCCTGGAGTATTCTGGGACTAGCGGAAGAGACCCAGTACTTC
CAWSILGLAEETQYF
>TRBV5-1|TRBJ1-2|16|-|few
TGCGCCAGCAGCCTGGAACCGAGACGGACGGACTATGGCTACACCTTC
CASSLEPRRTDYGYTF
>TRBV6-2/TRBV6-3|TRBJ2-6|17|-|few
TGTGCCAGCAGTCCTAGAGATGGTACCTCTGGGGCCAACGTCCTGACTTTC
CASSPRDGTSGANVLTF
>TRBV20-1|TRBJ2-3|12|-|many
TGCAGTGCTAGATTGGTCTGGGATACGCAGTATTTT
CSARLVWDTQYF
>TRBV7-9|TRBJ2-7|15|-|many
TGTGCCAGCAGCTTAGGTACCCAGGGTTCTCGCGAGCAGTACTTC
CASSLGTQGSREQYF
>TRBV4-1|TRBJ1-1|15|-|-
TGCGCCAGCAGCCAAAAGACGAGTAGGAACACTGAAGCTTTCTTT
CASSQKTSRNTEAFF
>TRBV9|TRBJ2-1|16|TRBD2|many
TGTGCCAGCAGCGTAGTACCGAGGACTAGCGGCGGGGAGCAGTTCTTC
CASSVVPRTSGGEQFF
>TRBV28|TRBJ1-5|16|-|-
TGTGCCAGCAGCTTCGAGATGACGGTTAGCAATCAGCCCCAGCATTTT
CASSFEMTVSNQPQHF
>TRBV6-9|TRBJ2-7|15|TRBD2|many
TGTGCCAGCAGTTGGACGACTAGCGGGAGAGCCGAGCAGTACTTC
CASSWTTSGRAEQYF
>TRBV6-1|TRBJ2-7|15|TRBD2|many
TGTGCCAGCAGTGAAGCTAAGCGGGAGATGCACGAGCAGTACTTC
CASSEAKREMHEQYF
>TRBV5-1|TRBJ2-5|14|-|-
TGCGCCAGCAGCTTGCCGGACAACCAAGAGACCCAGTACTTC
CASSLPDNQETQYF
>TRBV28|TRBJ2-7|13|-|many
TGTGCCAGCAGACCCGGGACGGTCTACGAGCAGTACTTC
CASRPGTVYEQYF
>TRBV7-2|TRBJ1-1|15|-|many
TGTGCCAGCAGCTTAGGATGGGGTGGCAACACTGAAGCTTTCTTT
CASSLGWGGNTEAFF
>TRBV11-2|TRBJ2-2|16|TRBD2|many
TGTGCCAGCAGCCCAAGACTAGCGGAGTTCACCGGGGAGCTGTTTTTT
CASSPRLAEFTGELFF
>TRBV4-1|TRBJ1-2|11|-|many
TGCGCCAGCAGGGCAGGGTATGGCTACACCTTC
CASRAGYGYTF
>TRBV9|TRBJ1-6|17|-|many
TGTGCCAGCAGCGTAGAGGTGGGGAGCTCCTATAATTCACCCCTCCACTTT
CASSVEVGSSYNSPLHF
>TRBV3-1|TRBJ1-1|11|-|many
TGTGCCAGCAGCCAAGCAGGGCCCGCTTTCTTT
CASSQAGPAFF
>TRBV7-2|TRBJ2-7|14|-|many
TGTGCCAGCAGCTTGCTAGGGTCCGCCTACGAGCAGTACTTC
CASSLLGSAYEQYF
>TRBV29-1|TRBJ2-1|15|TRBD2|-
TGCAGCGTTTTAAGAGGGACTAGCGGGCCAGATGGGCAGTTCTTC
CSVLRGTSGPDGQFF
>TRBV20-1|TRBJ2-7|16|TRBD1|many
TGCAGTGTTCAGACGGGGACAGCCGAGTCATCCTACGAGCAGTACTTC
CSVQTGTAESSYEQYF
>TRBV20-1|TRBJ1-4|14|TRBD1|many
TGCAGTGCTAGATGGGGCAGGGGGGGTGAAAAACTGTTTTTT
CSARWGRGGEKLFF
>TRBV19|TRBJ2-1|15|-|many
TGTGCCAGTACCTCCCGGGTGGACTCCTACAATGAGCAGTTCTTC
CASTSRVDSYNEQFF
>TRBV29-1|TRBJ1-2|14|TRBD1|many
TGCAGCACTTTTACCGGGACAGGGGTGCGTGGCTACACCTTC
CSTFTGTGVRGYTF